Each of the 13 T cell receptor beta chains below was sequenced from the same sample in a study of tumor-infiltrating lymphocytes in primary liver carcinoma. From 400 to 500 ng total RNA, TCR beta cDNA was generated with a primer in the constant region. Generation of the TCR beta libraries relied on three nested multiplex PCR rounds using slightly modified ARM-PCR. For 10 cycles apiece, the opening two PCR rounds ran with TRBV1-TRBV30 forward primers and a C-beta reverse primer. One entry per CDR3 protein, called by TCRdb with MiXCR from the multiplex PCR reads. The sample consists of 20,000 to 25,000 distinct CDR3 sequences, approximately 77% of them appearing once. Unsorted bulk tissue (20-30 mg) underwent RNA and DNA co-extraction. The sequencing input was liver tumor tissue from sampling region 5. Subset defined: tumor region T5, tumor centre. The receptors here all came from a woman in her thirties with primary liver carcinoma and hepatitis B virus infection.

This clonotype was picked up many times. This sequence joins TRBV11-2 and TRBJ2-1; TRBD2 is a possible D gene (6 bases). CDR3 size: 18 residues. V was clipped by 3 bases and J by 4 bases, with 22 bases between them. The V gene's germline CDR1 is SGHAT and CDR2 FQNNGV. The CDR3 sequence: CASSFDPRRTGSYNEQFF. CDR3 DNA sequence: TGTGCCAGCAGCTTTGACCCTAGGAGGACCGGGAGTTACAATGAGCAGTTCTTC.

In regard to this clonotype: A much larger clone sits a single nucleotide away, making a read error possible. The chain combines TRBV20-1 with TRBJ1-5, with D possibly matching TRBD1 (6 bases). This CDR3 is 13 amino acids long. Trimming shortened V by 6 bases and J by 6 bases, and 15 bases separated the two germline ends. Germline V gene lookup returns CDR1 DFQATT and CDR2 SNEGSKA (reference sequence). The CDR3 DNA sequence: TGCAGTGCCAGGGGTCTTTTGCCTCAGCCCCAGCATTTT. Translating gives CSARGLLPQPQHF.

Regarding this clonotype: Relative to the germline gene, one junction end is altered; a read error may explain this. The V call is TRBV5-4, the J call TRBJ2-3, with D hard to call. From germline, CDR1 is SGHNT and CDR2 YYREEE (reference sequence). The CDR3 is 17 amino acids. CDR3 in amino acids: CASSVEGHPPPTDTQYF. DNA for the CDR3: TGTGCCAGCAGCGTAGAAGGGCACCCTCCACCCACAGACACGCAGTATTTT.

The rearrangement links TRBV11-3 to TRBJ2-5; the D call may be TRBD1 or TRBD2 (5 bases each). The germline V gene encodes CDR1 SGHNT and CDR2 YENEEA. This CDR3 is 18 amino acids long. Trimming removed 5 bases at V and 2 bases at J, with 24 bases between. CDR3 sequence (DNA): TGTGCCAGCAGCCCGGGCGATTCTAGCCAGGGTGAGCAAGAGACCCAGTACTTC. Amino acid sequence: CASSPGDSSQGEQETQYF.

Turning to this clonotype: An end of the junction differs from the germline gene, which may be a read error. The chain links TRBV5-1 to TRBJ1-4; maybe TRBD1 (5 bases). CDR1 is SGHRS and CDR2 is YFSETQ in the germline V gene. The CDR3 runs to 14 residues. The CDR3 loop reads CVSSPWGGNEKLFF. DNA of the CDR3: TGCGTCAGCAGTCCCTGGGGCGGTAATGAAAAACTGTTTTTT.

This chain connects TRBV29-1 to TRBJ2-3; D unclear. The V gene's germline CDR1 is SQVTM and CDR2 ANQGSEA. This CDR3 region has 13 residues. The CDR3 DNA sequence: TGCAGTGTACGGTGTGGGGGCACAGATACGCAGTATTTT. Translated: CSVRCGGTDTQYF.

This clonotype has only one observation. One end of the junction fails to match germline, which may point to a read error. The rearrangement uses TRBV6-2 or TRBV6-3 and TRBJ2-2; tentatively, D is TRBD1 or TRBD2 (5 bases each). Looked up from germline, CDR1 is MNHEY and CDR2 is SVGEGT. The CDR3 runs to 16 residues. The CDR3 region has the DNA TGTGCCAGCAGTTACTCATACAGACAGACTACCGGGGATTTTGCTTTT. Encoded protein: CASSYSYRQTTGDFAF.

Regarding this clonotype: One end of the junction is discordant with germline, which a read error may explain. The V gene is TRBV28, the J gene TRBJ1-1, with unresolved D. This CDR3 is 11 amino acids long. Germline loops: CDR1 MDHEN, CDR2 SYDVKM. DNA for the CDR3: TGCGCCAGCAGTATAAGGATTGGAGCTTTCTTT. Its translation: CASSIRIGAFF.

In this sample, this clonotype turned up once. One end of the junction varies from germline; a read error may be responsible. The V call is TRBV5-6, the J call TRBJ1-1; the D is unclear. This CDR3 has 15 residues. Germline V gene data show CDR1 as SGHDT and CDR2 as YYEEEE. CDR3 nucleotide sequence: TGTGCCAACAGCTTGGTGAGGGAGGTAAACACTGAAGCTTTCTTT. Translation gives CANSLVREVNTEAFF.

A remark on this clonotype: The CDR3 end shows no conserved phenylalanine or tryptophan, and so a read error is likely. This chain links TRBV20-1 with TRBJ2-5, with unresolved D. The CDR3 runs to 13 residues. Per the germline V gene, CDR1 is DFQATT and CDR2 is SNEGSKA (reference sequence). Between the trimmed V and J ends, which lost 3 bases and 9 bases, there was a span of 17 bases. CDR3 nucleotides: TGCAGTGCTAGTCGTAGGGCCTCGGATGCCCAGTACTAC. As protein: CSASRRASDAQYY.

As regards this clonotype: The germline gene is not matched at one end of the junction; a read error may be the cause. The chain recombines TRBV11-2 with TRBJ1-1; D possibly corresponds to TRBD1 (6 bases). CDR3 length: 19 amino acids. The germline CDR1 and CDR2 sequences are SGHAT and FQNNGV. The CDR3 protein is CASSFTRVMDWGRPDESFF. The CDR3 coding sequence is TGTGCCAGCAGCTTTACCCGCGTGATGGACTGGGGGCGTCCGGATGAATCTTTCTTT.

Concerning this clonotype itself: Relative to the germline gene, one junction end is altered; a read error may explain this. The CDR3 here is CACSRVMAGVSGELFF. The CDR3, as DNA: TGTGCCTGCAGCAGAGTTATGGCGGGAGTGTCCGGAGAGCTGTTTTTT. The chain joins TRBV11-1 to TRBJ2-2, with 7 bases lining up with TRBD2. Germline values: CDR1 SGHAT, CDR2 FQDESV (reference sequence). CDR3 length: 16 amino acids. Full variable domain (rest looked up from reference TRBV11-1 and TRBJ2-2): EAEVAQSPRYKITEKSQAVAFWCDPISGHATLYWYRQILGQGPELLVQFQDESVVDDSQLPKDRFSAERLKGVDSTLKIQPAELGDSAMYLCACSRVMAGVSGELFFGEGSRLTVL.

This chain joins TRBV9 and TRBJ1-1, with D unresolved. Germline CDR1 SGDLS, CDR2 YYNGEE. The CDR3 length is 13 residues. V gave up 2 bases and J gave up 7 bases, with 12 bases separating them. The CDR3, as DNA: TGTGCCAGCAGCGTGGGAGTGGGCAATGAAGCTTTCTTT. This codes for CASSVGVGNEAFF.